The entry below gives a single T cell receptor (beta chain) sequence along with its context. PCR was performed a second time for about 7 to 11 cycles using a sample-barcoded 5' primer and a J-beta primer mix. Every cDNA molecule carried a tag from a template-switch adaptor bearing 12 random nucleotides. TCRdb re-called the 5' RACE reads through MiXCR, storing one row per CDR3 protein. Seen here are under 700,000 distinct CDR3 sequences, 24% observed once, and the top ten hold 7.5% to 9%. The data belong to a study of blood T cells in healthy people across ages. Trimming took 6 bases from V and 6 from J, leaving 10 bases between them. CDR3 length equals 11 residues. Germline-derived CDR1 and CDR2 are DFQATT and SNEGSKA (reference sequence). These records were also assigned to another study, of T cells of mothers and their children. From that report: Mothers gave over 8.5 million TCR beta CDR3 reads each, and children about 3 million each. An overlap that was slightly higher, though non-significant, was seen in related mother-child pairs versus unrelated pairs.

The sequenced material came from blood. This TCR came from a boy aged 5-17 years in good health. The V and J genes are TRBV20-1 and TRBJ2-3; D gene uncertain. CDR3 bases: TGCAGTGCGACCCTCGCTGATACGCAGTATTTT. It encodes CSATLADTQYF.